This TCR beta chain was recorded in a study of technical replicates of blood from several donors. Repertoires were generated with immunoSEQ multiplex PCR, while TCRdb's copy carries only in-frame clones and drops some. The top ten hold about 3.6% of the sample, which has 55,000 to 75,000 clones, roughly nine tenths seen once. CDR3 length: 15 residues. The J segment lost 5 bases and the V segment lost 6 bases, leaving 8 bases of the junction unmatched. The V gene's germline CDR1 is SGHRS and CDR2 YFSETQ. This sequence originates from a human donor in good health. Some clones in this sample may be carry-over from other donors' samples. The sample taken for sequencing was PBMCs. The V gene is TRBV5-1, the J gene TRBJ2-3; 11 positions match TRBD2. In DNA form, the CDR3 reads TGCGCCAGCACCCTTCTAGCGGGAGGTGGAGATACGCAGTATTTT. It encodes CASTLLAGGGDTQYF.